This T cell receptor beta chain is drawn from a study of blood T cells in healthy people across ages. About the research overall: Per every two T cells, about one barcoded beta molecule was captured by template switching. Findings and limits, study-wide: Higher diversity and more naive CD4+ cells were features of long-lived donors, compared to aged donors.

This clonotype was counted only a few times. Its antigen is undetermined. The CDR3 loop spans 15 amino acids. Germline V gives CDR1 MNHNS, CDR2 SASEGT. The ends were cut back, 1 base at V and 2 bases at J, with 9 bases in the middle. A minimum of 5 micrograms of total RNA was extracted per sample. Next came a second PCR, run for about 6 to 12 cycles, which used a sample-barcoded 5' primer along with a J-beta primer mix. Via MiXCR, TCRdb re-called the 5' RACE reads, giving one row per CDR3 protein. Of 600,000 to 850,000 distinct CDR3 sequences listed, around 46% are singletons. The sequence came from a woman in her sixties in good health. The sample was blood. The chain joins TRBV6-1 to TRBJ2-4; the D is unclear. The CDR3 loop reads CASSEGGPTKNIQYF. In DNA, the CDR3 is TGTGCCAGCAGTGAAGGGGGTCCAACCAAAAACATTCAGTACTTC.